The 4 T cell receptor beta chains in this list originate from one sample, sequenced in a study of OX40 agonist ivuxolimab in advanced cancers. Sequencing was performed with immunoSEQ multiplex PCR; in TCRdb, only in-frame clones are kept and a portion is missing. The table shows approximately 82,000 clones, with more than 80% occurring only once. This sample comprised CD4+ or CD8+ T cells sorted from blood, obtained in a trial of the OX40 agonist ivuxolimab. The receptors shown here come from an adult with an advanced solid tumor such as melanoma, head and neck, liver or kidney cancer.

V and J are TRBV28 and TRBJ1-1, with D perhaps TRBD1 (5 bases). This CDR3 comprises 15 residues. With 4 bases removed from V and 9 bases from J, the gap between germline ends came to 21 bases. Per the germline V gene, CDR1 is MDHEN and CDR2 is SYDVKM. This CDR3 is CASSSPRQFPLKAFF. Written as DNA, the CDR3 is TGTGCCAGCAGTTCTCCGCGACAGTTCCCTCTGAAAGCTTTCTTT.

This clone has a single count. The chain is built from TRBV6-5 and TRBJ1-3; 8 positions agree with TRBD1. CDR1 and CDR2 (germline): MNHEY, SVGAGI. The CDR3 contains 13 residues. After removal of 2 bases from V and 15 bases from J, the junction contained 9 bases not matched to a gene. The CDR3 region has the DNA TGTGCCAGCAGTTACGCTCCTTCCGGGACAGGATATTTT. Residues: CASSYAPSGTGYF.

The chain has TRBV10-3 and TRBJ1-2; TRBD1 agrees at 8 bases. The CDR3 spans 13 residues. CDR1 is ENHRY and CDR2 is SYGVKD in the germline V gene. Unmatched junction bases numbered 6, after V lost 6 bases and J lost 6 bases. Here the CDR3 reads CAISQGAGDGYTF. CDR3 DNA: TGTGCCATCAGCCAGGGGGCAGGGGATGGCTACACCTTC.

V usage is TRBV28 and J usage is TRBJ2-1; D possibly corresponds to TRBD2 (6 bases). The CDR3 has 15 residues. V lost 5 bases and J 6 bases, leaving 17 bases between the germline ends. Germline loops: CDR1 MDHEN, CDR2 SYDVKM. The CDR3 bases are TGTGCCAGCAGTCCTGGGACCTGGAGGGTCAATGAGCAGTTCTTC. It is translated as CASSPGTWRVNEQFF.